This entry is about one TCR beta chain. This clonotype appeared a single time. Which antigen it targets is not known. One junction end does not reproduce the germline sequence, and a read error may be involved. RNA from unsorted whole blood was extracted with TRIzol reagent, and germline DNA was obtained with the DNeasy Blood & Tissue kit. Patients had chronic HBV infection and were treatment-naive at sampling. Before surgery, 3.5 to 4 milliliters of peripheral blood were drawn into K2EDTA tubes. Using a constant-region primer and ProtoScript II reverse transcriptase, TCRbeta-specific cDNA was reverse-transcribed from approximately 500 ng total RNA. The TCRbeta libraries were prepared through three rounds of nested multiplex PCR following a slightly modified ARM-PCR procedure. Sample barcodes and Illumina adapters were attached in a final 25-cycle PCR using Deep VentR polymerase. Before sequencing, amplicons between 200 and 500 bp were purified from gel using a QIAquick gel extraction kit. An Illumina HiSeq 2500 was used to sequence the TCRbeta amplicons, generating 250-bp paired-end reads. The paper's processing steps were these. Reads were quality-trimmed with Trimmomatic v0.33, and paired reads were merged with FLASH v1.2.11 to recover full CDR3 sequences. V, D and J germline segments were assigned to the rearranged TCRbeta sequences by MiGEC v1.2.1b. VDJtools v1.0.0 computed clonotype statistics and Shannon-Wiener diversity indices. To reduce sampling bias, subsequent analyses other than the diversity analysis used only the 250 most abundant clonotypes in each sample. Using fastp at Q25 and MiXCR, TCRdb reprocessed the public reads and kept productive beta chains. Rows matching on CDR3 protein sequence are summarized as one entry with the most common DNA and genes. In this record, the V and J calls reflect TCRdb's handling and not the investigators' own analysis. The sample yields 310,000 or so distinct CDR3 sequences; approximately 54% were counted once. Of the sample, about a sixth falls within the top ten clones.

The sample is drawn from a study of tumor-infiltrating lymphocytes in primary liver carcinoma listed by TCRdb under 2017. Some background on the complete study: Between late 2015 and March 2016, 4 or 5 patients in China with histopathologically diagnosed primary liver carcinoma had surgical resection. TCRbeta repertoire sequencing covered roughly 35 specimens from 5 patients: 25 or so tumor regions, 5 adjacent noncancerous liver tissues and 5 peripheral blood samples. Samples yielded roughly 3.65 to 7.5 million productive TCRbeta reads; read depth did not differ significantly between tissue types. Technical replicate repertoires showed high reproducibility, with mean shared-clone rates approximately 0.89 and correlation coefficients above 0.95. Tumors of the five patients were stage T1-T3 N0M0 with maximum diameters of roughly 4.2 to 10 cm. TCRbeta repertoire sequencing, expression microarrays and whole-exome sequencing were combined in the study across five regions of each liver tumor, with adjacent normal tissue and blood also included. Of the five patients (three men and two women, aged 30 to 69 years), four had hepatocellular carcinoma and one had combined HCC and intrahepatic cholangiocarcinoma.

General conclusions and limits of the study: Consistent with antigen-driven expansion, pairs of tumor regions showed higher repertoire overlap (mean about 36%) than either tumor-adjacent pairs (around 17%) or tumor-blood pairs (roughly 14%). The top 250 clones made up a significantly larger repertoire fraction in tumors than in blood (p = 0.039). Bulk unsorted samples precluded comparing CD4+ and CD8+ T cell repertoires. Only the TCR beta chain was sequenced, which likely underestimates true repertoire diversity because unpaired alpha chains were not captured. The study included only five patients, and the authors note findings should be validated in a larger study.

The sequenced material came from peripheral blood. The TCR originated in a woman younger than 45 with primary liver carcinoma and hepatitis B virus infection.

The CDR3 here reads CAGRRDRGSTEAFF. At the DNA level, the sequence is TGTGCCGGCAGGAGGGACAGGGGGAGCACTGAAGCTTTCTTT. This sequence uses TRBV6-5 and TRBJ1-1, and 11 junctional nucleotides match TRBD1. As encoded in the germline V gene, CDR1 is MNHEY while CDR2 is SVGAGI. The CDR3 goes from the cysteine to the phenylalanine over 14 residues. Only the CDR3 part of the read is kept: 42 bases, read in frame from the first base.